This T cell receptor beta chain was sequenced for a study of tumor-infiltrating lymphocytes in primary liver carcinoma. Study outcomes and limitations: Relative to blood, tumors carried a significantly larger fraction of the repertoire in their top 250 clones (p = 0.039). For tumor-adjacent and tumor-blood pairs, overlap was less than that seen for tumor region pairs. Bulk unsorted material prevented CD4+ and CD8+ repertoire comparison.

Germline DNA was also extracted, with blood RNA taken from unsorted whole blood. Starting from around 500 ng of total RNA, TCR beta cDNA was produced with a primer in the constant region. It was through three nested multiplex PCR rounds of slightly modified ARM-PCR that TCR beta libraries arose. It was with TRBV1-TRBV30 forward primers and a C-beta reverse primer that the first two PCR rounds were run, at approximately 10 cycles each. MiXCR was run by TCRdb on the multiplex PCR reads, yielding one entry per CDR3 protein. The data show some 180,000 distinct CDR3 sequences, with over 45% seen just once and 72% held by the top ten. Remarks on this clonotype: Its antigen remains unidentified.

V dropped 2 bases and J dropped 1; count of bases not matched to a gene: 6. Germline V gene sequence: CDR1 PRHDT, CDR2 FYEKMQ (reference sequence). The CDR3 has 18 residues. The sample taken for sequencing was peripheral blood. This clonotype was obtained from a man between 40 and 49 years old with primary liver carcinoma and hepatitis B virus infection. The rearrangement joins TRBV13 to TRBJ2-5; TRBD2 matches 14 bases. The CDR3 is CASSLRLAGGMGQETQYF. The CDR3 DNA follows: TGTGCCAGCAGCTTACGACTAGCGGGGGGGATGGGCCAAGAGACCCAGTACTTC.